A selection of T cell receptor beta chains follows, all from one sample in a study of blood T cell repertoires in COVID-19. Clones were read by immunoSEQ multiplex PCR, and TCRdb kept only the in-frame ones, dropping some. This table has 65,000 to 70,000 clones, 70% to 90% appearing once. Sequencing used peripheral blood. The receptors derive from a woman in her sixties with acute or convalescent COVID-19. CDR3s include the opening cysteine and the closing phenylalanine or tryptophan. The D gene is left open where the match is weak. Only some rows state a clone size, as once, few, many or a class for expanded clones.

J	V	size	D	CDR3	DNA
TRBJ2-5	TRBV7-2	NA	TRBD1	CASSTIRGQETQYF	TGTGCCAGCAGCACGATCAGGGGGCAAGAGACCCAGTACTTC
TRBJ1-5	TRBV30	NA	TRBD1	CAWSRTGTGDSQPQHF	TGTGCCTGGAGTAGAACCGGGACAGGGGACTCTCAGCCCCAGCATTTT
TRBJ2-5	TRBV30	NA	NA	CAWSTLGAGSETQYF	TGTGCCTGGAGCACCCTTGGGGCGGGGTCAGAGACCCAGTACTTC
TRBJ1-2	TRBV4-2	NA	TRBD1	CASSQEDRGRGYTF	TGTGCCAGCAGCCAAGAGGACAGGGGGCGAGGCTACACCTTC
TRBJ1-2	TRBV6-5	NA	TRBD1	CASSPDRGPNYGYTF	TGTGCCAGCAGTCCAGACAGGGGCCCTAACTATGGCTACACCTTC
TRBJ1-4	TRBV14	few	TRBD1	CASLSRTGGLGTNEKLFF	TGTGCCAGCCTATCGAGGACAGGGGGCTTAGGAACTAATGAAAAACTGTTTTTT
TRBJ2-6	TRBV7-3	NA	TRBD1	CASSHGTGGATGANVLTF	TGTGCCAGCAGCCACGGGACAGGGGGTGCTACCGGGGCCAACGTCCTGACTTTC
TRBJ1-3	TRBV18	NA	NA	CASSLKPEEYSGNTIYF	TGTGCCAGCTCACTAAAGCCTGAGGAGTACTCTGGAAACACCATATATTTT
TRBJ1-1	TRBV25-1	NA	NA	CASSETGRNTEAFF	TGTGCCAGCAGTGAGACAGGAAGGAACACTGAAGCTTTCTTT
TRBJ1-2	TRBV18	NA	TRBD1	CASSPQKTGTGVHGYTF	TGTGCCAGCTCACCACAAAAAACCGGGACAGGGGTGCATGGCTACACCTTC
TRBJ2-1	TRBV7-9	NA	TRBD2	CASSRTSGRGGPYNEQFF	TGTGCCAGCAGCCGGACTAGCGGGAGAGGGGGGCCCTACAATGAGCAGTTCTTC
TRBJ2-7	TRBV25-1	few	TRBD2	CASSKLAGGPVEQYF	TGTGCCAGCAGTAAATTAGCGGGAGGGCCTGTCGAGCAGTACTTC
TRBJ1-4	TRBV6-6	NA	TRBD1	CASSYSGQGGEKLFF	TGTGCCAGCAGTTACTCGGGACAGGGAGGAGAAAAACTGTTTTTT
TRBJ1-2	TRBV19	NA	NA	CASVGGNYGYTF	TGTGCCAGTGTAGGGGGTAACTATGGCTACACCTTC
TRBJ2-6	TRBV7-6	NA	TRBD2	CASSLEVAGGPGANVLTF	TGTGCCAGCAGCTTAGAGGTAGCGGGAGGGCCCGGGGCCAACGTCCTGACTTTC
TRBJ1-4	TRBV7-8	NA	NA	CASSSAGALNEKLFF	TGTGCCAGCAGCTCCGCAGGGGCCCTCAATGAAAAACTGTTTTTT
TRBJ2-5	TRBV5-1	NA	TRBD1	CASTRQGQETQYF	TGCGCCAGCACCCGACAGGGTCAAGAGACCCAGTACTTC
TRBJ1-5	TRBV6-5	NA	NA	CASRRAAGGNQPQHF	TGTGCCAGCAGGAGAGCAGCAGGGGGCAATCAGCCCCAGCATTTT
TRBJ2-2	TRBV9	NA	TRBD2	CASRGGSGGYTGELFF	TGTGCCAGCAGGGGAGGGAGCGGGGGATACACCGGGGAGCTGTTTTTT
TRBJ1-1	TRBV9	NA	NA	CASSGVTGNTEAFF	TGTGCCAGCAGCGGGGTGACAGGGAACACTGAAGCTTTCTTT
TRBJ1-6	TRBV18	NA	NA	CASSRLSDGDSPLHF	TGTGCCAGCTCACGGTTGAGTGACGGGGATTCACCCCTCCACTTT
TRBJ1-3	TRBV6-5	NA	NA	CASSYSQGHSGNTIYF	TGTGCCAGCAGTTACTCGCAGGGACACTCTGGAAACACCATATATTTT
TRBJ1-4	TRBV7-6	NA	TRBD1	CASSPLLDRDGKLFF	TGTGCCAGCAGCCCCTTATTAGACAGGGATGGAAAACTGTTTTTT
TRBJ1-5	TRBV7-2	NA	NA	CASSGDSNQPQHF	TGTGCCAGCAGCGGAGACAGCAATCAGCCCCAGCATTTT
TRBJ1-2	TRBV19	NA	NA	CASSIERQTGPEDYTF	TGTGCCAGTAGTATCGAACGGCAAACAGGGCCGGAGGACTACACCTTC
TRBJ2-7	TRBV28	NA	TRBD2	CASSLSGRAHVSYEQYF	TGTGCCAGCAGCCTGAGCGGGAGGGCCCATGTCTCCTACGAGCAGTACTTC
TRBJ2-7	TRBV27	once	NA	CASSLSSINEQYF	TGTGCCAGCAGTTTATCGTCTATTAACGAGCAGTACTTC
TRBJ1-1	TRBV5-1	few	TRBD1	CASSITGGYGEAFF	TGCGCCAGCAGCATTACAGGGGGATACGGTGAAGCTTTCTTT
TRBJ1-4	TRBV2	NA	TRBD1	CASKDRGNPTNEKLFF	TGTGCCAGCAAGGACAGGGGGAATCCAACTAATGAAAAACTGTTTTTT
TRBJ2-7	TRBV4-1	NA	TRBD2	CASSSGLAGVLSYEQYF	TGCGCCAGCAGTTCGGGACTAGCGGGAGTACTCTCCTACGAGCAGTACTTC
TRBJ2-1	TRBV5-1	NA	TRBD1	CASSLRTGTGSYNEQFF	TGCGCCAGCAGCTTGAGGACCGGGACAGGTTCCTACAATGAGCAGTTCTTC
TRBJ2-7	TRBV9	few	NA	CASSPRQSARYEQYF	TGTGCCAGCAGCCCCAGACAATCCGCCCGCTACGAGCAGTACTTC
TRBJ2-1	TRBV7-6	NA	TRBD1	CASSSRGLFSTRNDEQFF	TGTGCCAGCAGCTCGAGGGGGCTGTTTTCTACGAGGAACGATGAGCAGTTCTTC
TRBJ1-6	TRBV19	NA	NA	CASRERFSSPLHF	TGTGCCAGCAGGGAAAGGTTCAGCTCACCCCTCCACTTT
TRBJ1-4	TRBV18	NA	TRBD1	CASSPGKGANEKLFF	TGTGCCAGCTCACCAGGGAAGGGGGCGAATGAAAAACTGTTTTTT
TRBJ1-1	TRBV5-4	NA	TRBD1	CASSWGQGGTEAFF	TGTGCCAGCAGCTGGGGACAGGGTGGAACTGAAGCTTTCTTT
TRBJ2-2	TRBV12-3/TRBV12-4	NA	NA	CASLPVSGELFF	TGTGCCAGTTTGCCGGTTTCCGGGGAGCTGTTTTTT
TRBJ1-4	TRBV18	NA	NA	CASSPVQGRPNEKLFF	TGTGCCAGCTCACCAGTGCAGGGCCGGCCAAATGAAAAACTGTTTTTT
TRBJ1-2	TRBV18	NA	TRBD1	CASSPGRGNVYGGYTF	TGTGCCAGCTCACCGGGCAGGGGGAATGTGTATGGCGGCTACACCTTC
TRBJ1-1	TRBV11-2	few	NA	CASSLSLEWSEAFF	TGTGCCAGCAGCTTATCCCTAGAGTGGTCTGAAGCTTTCTTT
TRBJ2-7	TRBV11-2	NA	TRBD2	CASSSGLAGTYEQYF	TGTGCCAGCAGCTCCGGACTAGCGGGGACCTACGAGCAGTACTTC
TRBJ1-1	TRBV18	NA	TRBD1	CASSPLGGSYTEAFF	TGTGCCAGCTCACCACTAGGGGGCTCGTACACTGAAGCTTTCTTT
TRBJ2-3	TRBV5-4	NA	TRBD2	CASSLEFSGGSTDTQYF	TGTGCCAGCAGCTTGGAATTTAGCGGGGGGAGCACAGATACGCAGTATTTT
TRBJ2-3	TRBV7-9	NA	NA	CASSFYTDTQYF	TGTGCCAGCAGCTTTTACACAGATACGCAGTATTTT
TRBJ1-1	TRBV25-1	NA	NA	CASIGNTEAFF	TGTGCCAGCATCGGGAACACTGAAGCTTTCTTT
TRBJ2-3	TRBV19	NA	NA	CASSAGWGFEDTQYF	TGTGCCAGTAGTGCGGGGTGGGGTTTCGAAGATACGCAGTATTTT
TRBJ2-5	TRBV28	NA	NA	CASSFKETQYF	TGTGCCAGCAGTTTCAAAGAGACCCAGTACTTC
TRBJ2-7	TRBV11-2	NA	TRBD2	CASSPGGAGAYEQYF	TGTGCCAGCAGCCCCGGCGGAGCGGGGGCGTACGAGCAGTACTTC
TRBJ2-1	TRBV30	NA	TRBD2	CAWSPQLAGGYNEQFF	TGTGCCTGGAGTCCTCAACTAGCGGGAGGCTACAATGAGCAGTTCTTC
TRBJ1-1	TRBV10-3	few	NA	CAISEKIVAEAFF	TGTGCCATCAGTGAGAAAATAGTCGCTGAAGCTTTCTTT
TRBJ1-2	TRBV29-1	NA	NA	CSVGFRETSYGYTF	TGCAGCGTTGGTTTCAGGGAAACGAGCTATGGCTACACCTTC
TRBJ2-3	TRBV7-2	NA	NA	CASRRTDTQYF	TGTGCCAGCAGGAGAACAGATACGCAGTATTTT
TRBJ2-7	TRBV19	NA	TRBD2	CASSITSGGPYEQYF	TGTGCCAGTAGTATAACGAGCGGGGGTCCCTACGAGCAGTACTTC
TRBJ1-6	TRBV2	NA	NA	CASRGDTNSPLHF	TGTGCCAGCAGGGGGGACACTAATTCACCCCTCCACTTT
TRBJ2-5	TRBV4-2	NA	NA	CASSQDVPGTPQETQYF	TGTGCCAGCAGCCAAGATGTTCCCGGGACTCCCCAAGAGACCCAGTACTTC
TRBJ2-7	TRBV10-2	NA	NA	CASSEGGSYEQYF	TGCGCCAGCAGTGAAGGCGGCTCCTACGAGCAGTACTTC
TRBJ1-2	TRBV27	NA	TRBD1	CASSPTGLFYGYTF	TGTGCCAGCAGTCCGACAGGGTTGTTCTATGGCTACACCTTC
TRBJ1-6	TRBV27	few	TRBD1	CASSLSRGPNSPLHF	TGTGCCAGCAGTTTATCGAGGGGGCCTAATTCACCCCTCCACTTT